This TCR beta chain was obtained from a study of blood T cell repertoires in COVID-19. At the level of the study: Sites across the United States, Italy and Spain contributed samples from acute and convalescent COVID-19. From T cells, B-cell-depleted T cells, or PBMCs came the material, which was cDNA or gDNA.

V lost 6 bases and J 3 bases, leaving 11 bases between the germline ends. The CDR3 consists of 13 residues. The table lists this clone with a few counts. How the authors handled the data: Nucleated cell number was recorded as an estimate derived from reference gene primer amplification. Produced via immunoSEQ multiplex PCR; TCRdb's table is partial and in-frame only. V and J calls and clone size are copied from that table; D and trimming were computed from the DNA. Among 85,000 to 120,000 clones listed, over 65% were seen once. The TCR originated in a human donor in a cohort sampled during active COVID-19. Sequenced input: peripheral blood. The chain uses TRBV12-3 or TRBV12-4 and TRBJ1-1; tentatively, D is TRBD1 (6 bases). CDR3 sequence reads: CASRMDRHTEAFF. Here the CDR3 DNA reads TGTGCCAGCAGGATGGACAGACACACTGAAGCTTTCTTT.